This TCR beta chain was retrieved from a study of OX40 agonist ivuxolimab in advanced cancers. Background on the study: Ivuxolimab was delivered to patients intravenously every 2 weeks at doses spanning 0.01 to 10 mg/kg. Study outcomes and limitations: Among the lowest peripheral clonal expansion occurred in 0.1-3.0 mg/kg partial responders.

This CDR3 is 16 amino acids long. From germline, CDR1 is LGHNA and CDR2 YNFKEQ. V gave up 0 bases and J gave up 3 bases, with 14 bases separating them. Using immunoSEQ multiplex PCR, the repertoire was profiled, and TCRdb retains in-frame clones only, with some absent. The sample contains about 37,000 clones, around 89% of which appear only once. Note on this clone: What it recognizes is unknown.

The V and J genes are TRBV4-2 and TRBJ1-2; tentative D call: TRBD1 (5 bases). This clonotype originated in an adult with an advanced solid tumor such as melanoma, head and neck, liver or kidney cancer. The starting material was CD4+ or CD8+ T cells sorted from blood, obtained in a trial of the OX40 agonist ivuxolimab. This CDR3 is CASSQDSSGIDYGYTF. DNA for the CDR3: TGTGCCAGCAGCCAAGATTCCTCAGGGATCGACTATGGCTACACCTTC.